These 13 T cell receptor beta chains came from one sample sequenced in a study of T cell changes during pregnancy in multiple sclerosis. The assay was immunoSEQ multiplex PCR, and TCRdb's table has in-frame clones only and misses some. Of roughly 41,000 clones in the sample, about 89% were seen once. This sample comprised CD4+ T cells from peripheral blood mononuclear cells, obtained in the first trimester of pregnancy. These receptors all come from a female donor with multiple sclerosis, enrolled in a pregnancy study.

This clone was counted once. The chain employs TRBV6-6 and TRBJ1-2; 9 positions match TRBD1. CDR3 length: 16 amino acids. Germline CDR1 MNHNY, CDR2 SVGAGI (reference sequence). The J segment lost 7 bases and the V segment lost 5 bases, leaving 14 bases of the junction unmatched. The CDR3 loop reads CASSLRTGDGSGGYTF. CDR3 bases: TGTGCCAGCAGTCTTCGGACAGGGGATGGGAGTGGTGGCTACACCTTC.

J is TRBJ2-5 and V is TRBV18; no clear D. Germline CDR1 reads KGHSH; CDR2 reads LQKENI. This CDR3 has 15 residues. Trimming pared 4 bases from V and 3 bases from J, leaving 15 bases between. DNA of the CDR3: TGTGCCAGCTCACGTCAGCGTGGTTCGGAAGAGACCCAGTACTTC. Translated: CASSRQRGSEETQYF.

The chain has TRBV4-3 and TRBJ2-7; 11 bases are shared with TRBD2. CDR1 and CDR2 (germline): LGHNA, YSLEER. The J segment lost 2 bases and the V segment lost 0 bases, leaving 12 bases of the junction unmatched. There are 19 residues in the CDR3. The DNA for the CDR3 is TGCGCCAGCAGCCAAGATCATAGGGGGTTAGCGGGAGGGGCCTACGAGCAGTACTTC. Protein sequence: CASSQDHRGLAGGAYEQYF.

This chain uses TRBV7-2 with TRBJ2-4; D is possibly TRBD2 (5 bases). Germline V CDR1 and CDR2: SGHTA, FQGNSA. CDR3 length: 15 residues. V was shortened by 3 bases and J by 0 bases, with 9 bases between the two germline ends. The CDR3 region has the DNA TGTGCCAGCAGCTTGGACGGGGTAGCCAAAAACATTCAGTACTTC. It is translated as CASSLDGVAKNIQYF.

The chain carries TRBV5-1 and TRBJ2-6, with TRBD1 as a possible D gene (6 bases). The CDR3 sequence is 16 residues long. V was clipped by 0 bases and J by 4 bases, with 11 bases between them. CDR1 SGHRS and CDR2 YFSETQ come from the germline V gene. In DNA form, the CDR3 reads TGCGCCAGCAGCTTGGTGGTGGGGGCGGGGGCCAACGTCCTGACTTTC. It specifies CASSLVVGAGANVLTF.

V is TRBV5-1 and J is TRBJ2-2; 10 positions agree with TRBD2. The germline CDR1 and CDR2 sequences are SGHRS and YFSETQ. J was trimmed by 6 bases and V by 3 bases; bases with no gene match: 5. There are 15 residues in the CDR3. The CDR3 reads CASSWGLAGAGELFF. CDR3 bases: TGCGCCAGCAGCTGGGGGCTAGCGGGAGCCGGGGAGCTGTTTTTT.

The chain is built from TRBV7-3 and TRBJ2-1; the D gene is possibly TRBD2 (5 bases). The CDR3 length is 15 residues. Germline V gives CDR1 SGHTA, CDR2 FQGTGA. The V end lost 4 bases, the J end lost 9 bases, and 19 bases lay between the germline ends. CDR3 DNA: TGTGCCAGCAGCTCGAACGGGCCCACGGGGATTGAGCAGTTCTTC. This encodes CASSSNGPTGIEQFF.

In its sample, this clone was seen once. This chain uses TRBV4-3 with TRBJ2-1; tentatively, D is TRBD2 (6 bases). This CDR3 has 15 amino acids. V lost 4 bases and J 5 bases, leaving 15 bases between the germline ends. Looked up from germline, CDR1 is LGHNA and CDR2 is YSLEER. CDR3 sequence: CASSPGGAKNNEQFF. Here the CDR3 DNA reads TGCGCCAGCAGCCCGGGCGGGGCGAAAAACAATGAGCAGTTCTTC.

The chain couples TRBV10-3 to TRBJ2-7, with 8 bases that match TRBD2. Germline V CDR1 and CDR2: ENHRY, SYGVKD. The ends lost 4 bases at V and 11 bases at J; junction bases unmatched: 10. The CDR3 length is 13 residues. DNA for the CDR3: TGTGCCATCAGTGGGAGGACTAGCTCCCAAGAGTACTTC. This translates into CAISGRTSSQEYF.

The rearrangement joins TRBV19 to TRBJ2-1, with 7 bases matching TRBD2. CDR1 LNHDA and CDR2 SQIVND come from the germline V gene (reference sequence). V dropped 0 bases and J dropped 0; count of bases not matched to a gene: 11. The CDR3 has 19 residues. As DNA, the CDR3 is TGTGCCAGTAGTATAGATCACGGGGCTAGCGGAAGCTCCTACAATGAGCAGTTCTTC. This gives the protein CASSIDHGASGSSYNEQFF.

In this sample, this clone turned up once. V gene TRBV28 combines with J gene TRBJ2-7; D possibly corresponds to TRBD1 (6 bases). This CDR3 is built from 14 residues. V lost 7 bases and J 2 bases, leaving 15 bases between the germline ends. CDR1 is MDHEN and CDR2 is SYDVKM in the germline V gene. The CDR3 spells CASTPPGAPYEQYF. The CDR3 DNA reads TGTGCCAGCACGCCCCCAGGGGCCCCCTACGAGCAGTACTTC.

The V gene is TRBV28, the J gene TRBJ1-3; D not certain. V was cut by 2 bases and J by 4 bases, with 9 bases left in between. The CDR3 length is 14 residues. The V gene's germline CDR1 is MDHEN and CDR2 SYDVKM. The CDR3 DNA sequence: TGTGCCAGCAGTTTAATGGCTAGGGGAAACACCATATATTTT. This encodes CASSLMARGNTIYF.

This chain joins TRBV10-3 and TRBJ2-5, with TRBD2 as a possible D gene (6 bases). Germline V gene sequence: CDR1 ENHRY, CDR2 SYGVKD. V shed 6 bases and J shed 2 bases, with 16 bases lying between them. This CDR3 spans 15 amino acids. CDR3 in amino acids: CAIRDSGLLQETQYF. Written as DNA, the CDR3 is TGTGCCATCAGAGACTCGGGACTCTTACAAGAGACCCAGTACTTC.